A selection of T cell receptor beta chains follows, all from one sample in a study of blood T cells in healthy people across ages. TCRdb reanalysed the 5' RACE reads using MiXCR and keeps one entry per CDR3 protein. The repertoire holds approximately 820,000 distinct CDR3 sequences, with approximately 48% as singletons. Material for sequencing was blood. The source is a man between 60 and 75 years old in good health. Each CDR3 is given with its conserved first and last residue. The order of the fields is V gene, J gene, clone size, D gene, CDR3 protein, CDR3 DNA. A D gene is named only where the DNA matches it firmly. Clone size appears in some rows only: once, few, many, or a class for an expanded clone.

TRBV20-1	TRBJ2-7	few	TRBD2	CSARALAGGTNEQYF	TGCAGTGCCCGCGCTCTAGCGGGGGGGACCAACGAGCAGTACTTC
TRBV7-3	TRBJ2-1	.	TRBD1	CASSLGQGSRINKQFF	TGTGCCAGCAGCTTGGGACAGGGTTCAAGGATCAATAAGCAGTTCTTC
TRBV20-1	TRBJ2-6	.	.	CSSTSSGANVLTF	TGCAGTTCAACCAGCTCTGGGGCCAACGTCCTGACTTTC
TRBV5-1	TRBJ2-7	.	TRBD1	CASSLPGTGAHEQYF	TGCGCCAGCAGCTTGCCCGGGACAGGGGCCCACGAGCAGTACTTC
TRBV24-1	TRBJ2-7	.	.	CATSDPHTDEQYF	TGTGCCACCAGTGACCCTCACACGGACGAGCAGTACTTC
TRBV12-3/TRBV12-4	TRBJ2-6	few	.	CASSRPGDSGANVLTF	TGTGCCAGCAGCCGCCCTGGGGACTCTGGGGCCAACGTCCTGACTTTC
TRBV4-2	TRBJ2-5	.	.	CASSQDWSSQVTQYF	TGTGCCAGCAGCCAAGATTGGAGTTCTCAGGTGACCCAGTACTTC
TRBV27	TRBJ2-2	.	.	CAGSLYSPGRSGELFF	TGTGCCGGCAGTTTATACAGTCCAGGGCGGTCCGGGGAGCTGTTTTTT
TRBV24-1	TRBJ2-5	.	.	CATSDPTSGRQETQYF	TGTGCCACTAGTGATCCCACCAGCGGCCGGCAAGAGACCCAGTACTTC
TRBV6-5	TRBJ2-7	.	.	CASGQGISYEQYF	TGTGCCAGCGGCCAGGGGATCTCCTACGAGCAGTACTTC
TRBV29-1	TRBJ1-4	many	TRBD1	CSVEDRGGEKLFF	TGCAGCGTTGAGGACAGGGGAGGTGAAAAACTGTTTTTT
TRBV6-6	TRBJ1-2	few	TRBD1	CASSLGQGLGYTF	TGTGCCAGCAGTTTAGGACAGGGGTTGGGCTACACCTTC
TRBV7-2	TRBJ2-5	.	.	CASSPVDYQETQYF	TGTGCCAGCAGCCCCGTGGACTATCAAGAGACCCAGTACTTC
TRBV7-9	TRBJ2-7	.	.	CASRYDGGSEQYF	TGTGCCAGCAGGTATGATGGGGGCTCCGAGCAGTACTTC
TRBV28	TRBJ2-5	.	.	CASRSGGRETQYF	TGTGCCAGCAGGTCCGGGGGTCGGGAGACCCAGTACTTC
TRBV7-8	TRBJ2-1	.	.	CASSFLAMLDEQFF	TGTGCCAGCAGCTTTTTGGCCATGTTGGATGAGCAGTTCTTC
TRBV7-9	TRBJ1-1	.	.	CASSLGQVLEAFF	TGTGCCAGCAGCTTAGGACAGGTGTTAGAAGCTTTCTTT
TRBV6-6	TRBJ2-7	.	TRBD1	CASSDPHRGKTYEQYF	TGTGCCAGCAGTGACCCCCACAGGGGGAAGACCTACGAGCAGTACTTC
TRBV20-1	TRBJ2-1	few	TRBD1	CSARETGQGADNEQFF	TGCAGTGCTAGAGAGACGGGACAGGGGGCCGACAATGAGCAGTTCTTC
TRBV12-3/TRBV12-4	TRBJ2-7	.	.	CASSFWGVETYEQYF	TGTGCCAGCAGTTTCTGGGGGGTAGAAACCTACGAGCAGTACTTC
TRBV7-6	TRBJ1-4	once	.	CASSPREGPNEKLFF	TGTGCCAGCAGCCCCCGGGAGGGCCCTAATGAAAAACTGTTTTTT
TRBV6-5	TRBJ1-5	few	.	CASSPGQGVNQPQHF	TGTGCCAGCAGCCCAGGGCAGGGAGTCAATCAGCCCCAGCATTTT
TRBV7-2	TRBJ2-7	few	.	CASSLEAWGTYEQYF	TGTGCCAGCAGCCTAGAGGCCTGGGGGACCTACGAGCAGTACTTC
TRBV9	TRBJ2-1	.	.	CASSVNYPGYNEQFF	TGTGCCAGCAGCGTAAACTACCCGGGGTACAATGAGCAGTTCTTC
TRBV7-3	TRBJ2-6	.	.	CASRETGALTF	TGTGCCAGCCGTGAGACAGGCGCACTGACTTTC
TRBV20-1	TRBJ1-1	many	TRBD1	CSAKRTGPDTEAFF	TGCAGTGCTAAACGGACAGGCCCCGACACTGAAGCTTTCTTT
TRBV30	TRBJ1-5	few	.	CAWSVQDQPQHF	TGTGCCTGGAGTGTACAGGACCAGCCCCAGCATTTT
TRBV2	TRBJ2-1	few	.	CASRTVSYNEQFF	TGTGCCAGCAGGACAGTCTCCTACAATGAGCAGTTCTTC
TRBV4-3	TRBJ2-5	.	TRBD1	CASSQDGVDRGQTQYF	TGCGCCAGCAGCCAAGATGGGGTGGACAGGGGGCAGACCCAGTACTTC
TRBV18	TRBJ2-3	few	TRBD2	CASSPSGLAGGTDTQYF	TGTGCCAGCTCACCTTCGGGACTAGCGGGGGGCACAGATACGCAGTATTTT
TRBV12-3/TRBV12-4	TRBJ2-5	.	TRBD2	CASSWLTSGQTQYF	TGTGCCAGCAGTTGGTTGACTAGCGGACAGACCCAGTACTTC
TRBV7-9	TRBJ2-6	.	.	CASRESGSGANVLTF	TGTGCCAGCAGAGAAAGTGGCTCTGGGGCCAACGTCCTGACTTTC